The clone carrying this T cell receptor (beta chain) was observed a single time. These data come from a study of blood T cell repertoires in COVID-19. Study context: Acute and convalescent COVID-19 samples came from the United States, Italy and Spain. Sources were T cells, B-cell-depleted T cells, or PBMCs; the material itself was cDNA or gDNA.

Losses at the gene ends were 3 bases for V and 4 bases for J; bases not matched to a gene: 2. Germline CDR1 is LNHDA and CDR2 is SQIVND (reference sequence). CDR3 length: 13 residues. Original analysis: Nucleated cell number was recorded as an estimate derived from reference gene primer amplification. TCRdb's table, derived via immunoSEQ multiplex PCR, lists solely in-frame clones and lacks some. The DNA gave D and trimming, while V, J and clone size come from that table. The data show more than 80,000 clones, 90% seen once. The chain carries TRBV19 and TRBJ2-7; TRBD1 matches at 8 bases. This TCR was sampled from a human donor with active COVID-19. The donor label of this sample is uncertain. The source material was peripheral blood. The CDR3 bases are TGTGCCAGTAGTATGACAGGGGCGTACGAGCAGTACTTC. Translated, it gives CASSMTGAYEQYF.